This T cell receptor (beta chain) stems from a study of control samples from healthy donors and cancer patients. The CDR3 is 12 residues long. Germline-derived CDR1 and CDR2 are KGHDR and SFDVKD. The ends were cut back, 5 bases at V and 3 bases at J, with 6 bases in the middle. Repertoires were generated with immunoSEQ multiplex PCR, while TCRdb's copy carries only in-frame clones and drops some. The data contain under 85,000 clones, approximately 80% of them seen just once; the ten biggest clones take up 9.5% to 13%. What was sequenced was PBMCs. The chain uses TRBV24-1 and TRBJ2-5, with no clear D. This clonotype was sampled from a man aged 60-69 years with head and neck cancer. The CDR3 bases are TGTGCCACCAGTGGGTTTAAAGAGACCCAGTACTTC. Translated: CATSGFKETQYF.